This T cell receptor (beta chain) was found in a study of response to subunit inactivated influenza vaccine. TCRdb re-called the RT-PCR reads through MiXCR, storing one row per CDR3 protein. The data hold about 520,000 distinct CDR3 sequences, with roughly 23% observed a single time. Study findings and constraints: It was the authors' suggestion that each seasonal influenza vaccination recruits few new T cells.

Only a few counts were recorded for this clonotype. Its antigen remains unknown. V shed 1 base and J shed 5 bases, with 14 bases lying between them. Germline assignment: CDR1 MNHNS and CDR2 SASEGT. This CDR3 is built from 15 residues. This TCR was sampled from a man aged 50 to 59 who received an inactivated influenza vaccine. The chain joins TRBV6-1 to TRBJ1-1; D not certain. The sample here was CD4+ T cells sorted from PBMCs, taken about 5 days after vaccination. Written as DNA, the CDR3 is TGTGCCAGCAGTGAAGGTCCAGGAGACCATACTGAAGCTTTCTTT. Amino acid sequence: CASSEGPGDHTEAFF.